The present entry profiles one TCR beta chain with its context. The CDR3 is 15 amino acids. V lost 6 bases to trimming and J lost 1 base, with 18 bases between them. Germline V gives CDR1 SQVTM, CDR2 ANQGSEA. This entry belongs to a study of blood T cell repertoires in COVID-19. Study details: Samples came from the United States, Italy and Spain, spanning acute and convalescent COVID-19. Nucleic acid was either cDNA or gDNA, and it came from T cells, B-cell-depleted T cells, or PBMCs.

Authors' methods: Amplified reference gene primers provided the basis for estimating nucleated cell counts. Assay used: immunoSEQ multiplex PCR; TCRdb lists only in-frame clones, some missing. D and trimming come from the DNA, and the V and J calls and clone size come from that table. This sample has 55,000 to 70,000 clones, with roughly 84% found just once. The TCR was taken from a woman aged 18-29 years with acute or convalescent COVID-19. V and J are TRBV29-1 and TRBJ1-1, with D possibly matching TRBD1 (6 bases). Material: peripheral blood. CDR3 loop: CSVDGKTGRNTEAFF. The CDR3 coding sequence is TGCAGCGTGGACGGAAAAACAGGGAGGAACACTGAAGCTTTCTTT.